The 11 T cell receptor beta chains below come from one sample, sequenced in a study of blood T cell repertoires in COVID-19. The method was immunoSEQ multiplex PCR; TCRdb's version includes in-frame clones alone and lacks a portion of them. The sample includes 200,000 to 300,000 clones, about nine tenths of them seen just once. The sequenced sample consisted of peripheral blood. These receptor sequences come from a man aged 55 to 70 with acute or convalescent COVID-19.

The V call is TRBV9, the J call TRBJ1-1, with a possible D match to TRBD1 (5 bases). The CDR3 length is 16 residues. Germline values: CDR1 SGDLS, CDR2 YYNGEE. Between the trimmed V and J ends, which lost 4 bases and 8 bases, there was a span of 24 bases. For the CDR3, the DNA is TGTGCCAGCAGCCACCCTATTGAGGACGGGGGAAGGGAAGCTTTCTTT. Residues: CASSHPIEDGGREAFF.

This chain links TRBV30 with TRBJ1-4, with D tentatively TRBD1 (5 bases). Trimming stripped 8 bases from V and 8 bases from J, with 15 bases between. This CDR3 comprises 12 residues. Germline CDR1 is GTSNPN and CDR2 is SVGIG (reference sequence). This CDR3 is CAGGASFEKLFF. CDR3 nucleotides: TGTGCCGGCGGGGCTTCATTCGAAAAACTGTTTTTT.

V and J are TRBV4-2 and TRBJ2-1, with D possibly TRBD2 on 5 matching bases. This CDR3 is built from 13 residues. Germline CDR1 and CDR2: LGHNA and YNFKEQ. V shed 0 bases and J shed 9 bases, with 9 bases lying between them. As DNA, the CDR3 is TGTGCCAGCAGCCAAGATCGGACTCGTGAGCAGTTCTTC. Translation gives CASSQDRTREQFF.

The chain recombines TRBV11-1 with TRBJ1-5, with TRBD1 matching 8 bases. The CDR3 covers 15 residues. CDR1 and CDR2 from the germline V gene are SGHAT and FQDESV (reference sequence). Trimming took 5 bases from V and 1 from J; bases not matched to a gene: 4. In DNA form, the CDR3 reads TGTGCCAGCAGCAAACAGGGGGGAAGCAATCAGCCCCAGCATTTT. Its protein product is CASSKQGGSNQPQHF. Filled out from reference TRBV11-1 and TRBJ1-5, the complete variable domain reads EAEVAQSPRYKITEKSQAVAFWCDPISGHATLYWYRQILGQGPELLVQFQDESVVDDSQLPKDRFSAERLKGVDSTLKIQPAELGDSAMYLCASSKQGGSNQPQHFGDGTRLSIL.

The rearrangement uses TRBV9 and TRBJ2-5; possibly TRBD1 for D (6 bases). The CDR3 consists of 13 residues. With 7 bases removed from V and 2 bases from J, the gap between germline ends came to 12 bases. Germline V CDR1 and CDR2: SGDLS, YYNGEE. CDR3 residues: CASSRGQQETQYF. As DNA, the CDR3 is TGTGCCAGCTCCAGGGGTCAGCAAGAGACCCAGTACTTC.

V gene TRBV2 combines with J gene TRBJ2-3; tentatively, D is TRBD2 (5 bases). The CDR3 consists of 13 residues. Germline lookup yields CDR1 SNHLY and CDR2 FYNNEI. The V gene lost 8 bases and the J gene lost 3 bases, with 12 bases spanning the gap. The CDR3 DNA sequence: TGTGCCAGCGGAAAGGACTTAACAGATACGCAGTATTTT. It encodes CASGKDLTDTQYF.

The CDR3 protein is CASRWGADTDTQYF. The CDR3 DNA reads as TGTGCCAGTAGATGGGGCGCGGACACAGATACGCAGTATTTT. This rearrangement joins TRBV19 to TRBJ2-3; possibly TRBD1 for D (5 bases). V was trimmed by 6 bases and J by 2 bases, leaving 12 bases between them. Germline-derived CDR1 and CDR2 are LNHDA and SQIVND (reference sequence). The CDR3 is 14 residues long.

The gene calls are TRBV27 and TRBJ1-1; D gene ambiguous. This CDR3 has 15 residues. Trimming removed 2 bases from V and 1 base from J, with 11 bases in between. The germline V gene encodes CDR1 MNHEY and CDR2 SMNVEV (reference sequence). CDR3 in amino acids: CASSLRQAGNTEAFF. CDR3 coding DNA: TGTGCCAGCAGTTTAAGGCAGGCGGGGAACACTGAAGCTTTCTTT.

This clone was counted a few times. This chain connects TRBV9 to TRBJ2-7, with TRBD2 as a possible D gene (6 bases). V shed 0 bases and J shed 2 bases, with 12 bases lying between them. The CDR3 has 15 amino acids. The V gene's germline CDR1 is SGDLS and CDR2 YYNGEE. The CDR3 sequence is CASSVGDGSPYEQYF. The CDR3, as DNA: TGTGCCAGCAGCGTAGGTGACGGGAGCCCCTACGAGCAGTACTTC. Drawing the rest from reference TRBV9 and TRBJ2-7, the complete variable domain is DSGVTQTPKHLITATGQRVTLRCSPRSGDLSVYWYQQSLDQGLQFLIQYYNGEERAKGNILERFSAQQFPDLHSELNLSSLELGDSALYFCASSVGDGSPYEQYFGPGTRLTVT.

J is TRBJ2-2 and V is TRBV11-2, with D tentatively TRBD2 (7 bases). CDR3 length: 17 residues. V was pared by 4 bases and J by 6 bases, with 21 bases between. The germline V gene encodes CDR1 SGHAT and CDR2 FQNNGV. The CDR3 is CASSWGASGLSAGELFF. Here the CDR3 DNA reads TGTGCCAGCAGCTGGGGGGCTAGCGGACTATCGGCCGGGGAGCTGTTTTTT.

The V gene is TRBV5-4, the J gene TRBJ2-1; TRBD1 might be the D (5 bases). Germline V gene lookup returns CDR1 SGHNT and CDR2 YYREEE (reference sequence). This CDR3 spans 11 amino acids. Here the CDR3 reads CDAPRAHEQFF. The CDR3 nucleotides read TGTGACGCACCCAGGGCACATGAGCAGTTCTTC.